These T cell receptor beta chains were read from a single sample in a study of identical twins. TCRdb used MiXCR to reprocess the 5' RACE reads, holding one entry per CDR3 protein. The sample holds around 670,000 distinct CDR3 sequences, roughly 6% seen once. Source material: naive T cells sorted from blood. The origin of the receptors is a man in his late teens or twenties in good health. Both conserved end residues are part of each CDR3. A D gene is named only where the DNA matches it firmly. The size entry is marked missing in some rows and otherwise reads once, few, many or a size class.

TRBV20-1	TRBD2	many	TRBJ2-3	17	CSAGLADTLRVTDTQYF	TGCAGTGCAGGACTAGCGGACACACTTAGAGTCACAGATACGCAGTATTTT
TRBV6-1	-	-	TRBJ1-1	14	CASNRQGGGTEAFF	TGTGCCAGCAACAGGCAGGGAGGGGGCACTGAAGCTTTCTTT
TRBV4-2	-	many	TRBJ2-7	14	CASSQELTGYEQYF	TGTGCCAGCAGCCAAGAATTGACGGGCTACGAGCAGTACTTC
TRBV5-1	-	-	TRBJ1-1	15	CASSRTRGGRFEAFF	TGCGCCAGCAGCCGCACCCGGGGAGGACGTTTCGAAGCTTTCTTT
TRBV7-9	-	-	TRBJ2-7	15	CASSSRQAGSYEQYF	TGTGCCAGCAGCTCCAGACAGGCGGGCTCCTACGAGCAGTACTTC
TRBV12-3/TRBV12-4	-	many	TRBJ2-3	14	CASSGEADTDTQYF	TGTGCCAGCAGTGGGGAAGCGGACACAGATACGCAGTATTTT
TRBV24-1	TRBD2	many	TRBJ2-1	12	CATSDVAGRQFF	TGTGCCACCAGTGATGTAGCGGGACGGCAGTTCTTC
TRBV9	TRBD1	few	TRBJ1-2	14	CASSDGQANYGYTF	TGTGCCAGCAGCGACGGACAGGCTAACTATGGCTACACCTTC
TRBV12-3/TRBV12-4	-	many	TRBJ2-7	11	CASRGANEQYF	TGTGCCAGCAGGGGGGCTAACGAGCAGTACTTC
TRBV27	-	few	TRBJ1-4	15	CASSPGTVSNEKLFF	TGTGCCAGCAGTCCTGGGACGGTCAGTAATGAAAAACTGTTTTTT
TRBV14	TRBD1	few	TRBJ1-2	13	CASSRTGKYGYTF	TGTGCCAGCAGCCGGACAGGGAAGTATGGCTACACCTTC